The present TCR beta chain was sequenced within a study of read filtering for tumor transcriptome and immune sequencing. Study-level results: Single-read clonotypes: around 81% of IR-seq clonotypes (around 3.6% of reads), about 75% of RNA-seq clonotypes (44.6% of reads).

The library was built from roughly 400 ng RNA with molecular barcoded adaptors for alpha/delta and beta/gamma chains. In TCRdb, the reads were re-called with MiXCR into one record per CDR3 protein. This sample yields over 40,000 distinct CDR3 sequences, of which over 9.5% are seen a single time; 14% to 15% belongs to the top ten. Germline CDR1 reads SGHVS; CDR2 reads FQNEAQ. The CDR3 spans 13 residues. V lost 1 base, J lost 1 base, and 4 bases lay in between. This clonotype was counted many times. Its cognate antigen is unknown. This chain links TRBV7-8 with TRBJ2-5; no reliable D call. The sample was a population of CD138-negative cells sorted from bone marrow. The source is a donor over 35 with multiple myeloma. CDR3: CASSLGVQETQYF. CDR3 bases: TGTGCCAGCAGCTTAGGGGTCCAAGAGACCCAGTACTTC.